This record covers a single T cell receptor beta chain. The data originate from a study of shared clonotypes between healthy human individuals. The CDR3 runs 14 residues. CDR1 SEHNR and CDR2 FQNEAQ come from the germline V gene (reference sequence). The V end lost 3 bases, the J end lost 2 bases, and 10 bases lay between the germline ends. The data were produced by immunoSEQ multiplex PCR, yet TCRdb's version contains in-frame clones alone and is incomplete. The sample lists 2 million to 2.5 million clones, 85% to 95% occurring once. The chain has TRBV7-9 and TRBJ1-2, with D unclear. Sequenced input: naive CD4+ T cells sorted from blood. Subset specified: CD45RA+ positively selected. The TCR originated in a man between 18 and 29 years old in good health. The CDR3 nucleotides are TGTGCCAGCAGCTTCCTAGGAGCAAACTATGGCTACACCTTC. Translating it yields CASSFLGANYGYTF.